The entry below describes one TCR beta chain. Its antigen is not identified. Genomic DNA (from each subset) was split evenly across several immunoSEQ plates. TCRdb's table, derived via immunoSEQ multiplex PCR, lists solely in-frame clones and lacks some. Of roughly 2,000,000 clones listed, approximately 94% were seen once; the top ten hold approximately 1.2%. J was trimmed by 5 bases and V by 5 bases; bases with no gene match: 6. The CDR3 spans 16 residues. CDR1 MNHEY and CDR2 SMNVEV come from the germline V gene (reference sequence). This entry is derived from a study of shared clonotypes between healthy human individuals. Regarding the study as a whole: The small donor group covered limited genetic and exposure diversity.

CD8 cells classed as naive were CD45RO-negative and positively selected for CCR7, excluding terminally differentiated effector memory CD45RA+ cells. This clonotype was sampled from a man younger than 30 in good health. Source material: naive CD8+ T cells sorted from blood. J is TRBJ2-2 and V is TRBV27; TRBD2 agrees at 12 bases. CDR3 loop: CASSPWTSGTTGELFF. CDR3 nucleotides: TGTGCCAGCAGTCCCTGGACTAGCGGGACAACCGGGGAGCTGTTTTTT.